This T cell receptor (beta chain) was identified during a study of blood T cell repertoires in COVID-19. In the original analysis: Using reference gene primer amplification, nucleated cell counts were estimated. Here immunoSEQ multiplex PCR was the method, and the copy in TCRdb shows in-frame clones only, minus some. The DNA was the basis for D and trimming; V, J and clone size are from that table. The repertoire holds about 300,000 clones, with around 85% as singletons. Adults between about 18 and 89 years of age took part from under 30 US areas. The CDR3 extends over 15 amino acids. Trimming removed 5 bases from V and 5 bases from J, with 17 bases in between. The germline gives CDR1 MDHEN, CDR2 SYDVKM.

This sequence joins TRBV28 and TRBJ2-3; weak D call: TRBD2 (6 bases). The origin of this receptor is a woman in her thirties who had been exposed to COVID-19. The sample comprised PBMCs or T cells enriched from blood (not recorded which). CDR3: CASSTRRAELDTQYF. The CDR3 DNA sequence: TGTGCCAGCAGTACTCGGAGGGCCGAGTTAGATACGCAGTATTTT.